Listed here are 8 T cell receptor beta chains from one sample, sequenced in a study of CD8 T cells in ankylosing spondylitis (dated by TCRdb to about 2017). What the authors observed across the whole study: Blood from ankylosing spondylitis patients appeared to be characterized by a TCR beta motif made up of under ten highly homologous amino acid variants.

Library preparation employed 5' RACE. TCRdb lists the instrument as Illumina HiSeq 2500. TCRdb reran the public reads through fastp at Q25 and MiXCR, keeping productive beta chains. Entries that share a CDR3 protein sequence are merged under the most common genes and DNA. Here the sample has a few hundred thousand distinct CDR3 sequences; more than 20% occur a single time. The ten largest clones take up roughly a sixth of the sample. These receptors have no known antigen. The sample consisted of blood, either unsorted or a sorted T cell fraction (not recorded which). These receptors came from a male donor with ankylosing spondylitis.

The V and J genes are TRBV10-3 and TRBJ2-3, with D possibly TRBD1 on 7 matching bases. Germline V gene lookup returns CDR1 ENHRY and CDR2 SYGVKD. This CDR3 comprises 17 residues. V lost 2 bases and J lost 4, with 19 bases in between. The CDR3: CAISEAPGTAGPDTQYF. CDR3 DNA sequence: TGTGCCATCAGTGAGGCCCCCGGGACAGCGGGTCCAGATACGCAGTATTTT.

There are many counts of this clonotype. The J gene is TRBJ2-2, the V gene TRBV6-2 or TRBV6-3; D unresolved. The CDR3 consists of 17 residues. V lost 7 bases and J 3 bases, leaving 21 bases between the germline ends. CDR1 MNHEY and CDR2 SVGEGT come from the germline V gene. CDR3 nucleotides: TGTGCCAGCATAGCCCGCCTTGCCGGGTCTCACACCGGGGAGCTGTTTTTT. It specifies CASIARLAGSHTGELFF.

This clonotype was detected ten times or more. The CDR3 loop reads CASSLPNRGLEQYF. In DNA, the CDR3 is TGTGCCAGCAGTTTACCTAACAGGGGGCTCGAGCAGTACTTC. V usage is TRBV28 and J usage is TRBJ2-7, with 9 bases that match TRBD1. The V gene's germline CDR1 is MDHEN and CDR2 SYDVKM. The junction had 5 bases not matched to a gene; V was cut back by 2 bases and J by 6 bases. The CDR3 extends over 14 amino acids.

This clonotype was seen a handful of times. The DNA for the CDR3 is TGTGCCACCTTGACAGGAATATTCTATGGCTACACCTTC. It is translated as CATLTGIFYGYTF. The chain recombines TRBV28 with TRBJ1-2, with D possibly TRBD1 on 6 matching bases. Trimming stripped 10 bases from V and 4 bases from J, with 16 bases between. Germline lookup yields CDR1 MDHEN and CDR2 SYDVKM. The CDR3 spans 13 residues.

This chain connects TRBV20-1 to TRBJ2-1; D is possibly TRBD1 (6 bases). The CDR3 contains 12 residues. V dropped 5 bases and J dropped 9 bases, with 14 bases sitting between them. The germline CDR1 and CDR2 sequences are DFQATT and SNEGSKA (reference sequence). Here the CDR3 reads CSASRTASEQFF. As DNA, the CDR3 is TGCAGTGCTTCGCGGACAGCTAGTGAGCAGTTCTTC.

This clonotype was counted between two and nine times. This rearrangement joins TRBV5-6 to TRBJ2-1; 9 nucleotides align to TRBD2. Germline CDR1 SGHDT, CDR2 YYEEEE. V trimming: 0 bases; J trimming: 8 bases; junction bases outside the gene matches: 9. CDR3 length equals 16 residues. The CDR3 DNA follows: TGTGCCAGCAGCTTGGTAGCGGGAGAAGAGCGTGATGAGCAGTTCTTC. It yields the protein CASSLVAGEERDEQFF.

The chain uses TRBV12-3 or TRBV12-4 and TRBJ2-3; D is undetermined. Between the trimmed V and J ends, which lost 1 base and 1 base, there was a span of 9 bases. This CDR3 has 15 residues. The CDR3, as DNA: TGTGCCAGCAGTTTAGTCGCCGCGGGCACAGATACGCAGTATTTT. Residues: CASSLVAAGTDTQYF.

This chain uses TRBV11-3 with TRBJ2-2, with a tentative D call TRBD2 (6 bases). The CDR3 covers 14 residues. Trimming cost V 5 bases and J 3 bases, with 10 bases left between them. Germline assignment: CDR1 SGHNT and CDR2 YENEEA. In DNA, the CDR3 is TGTGCCAGCAGCCGGGACTCCCACACCGGGGAGCTGTTTTTT. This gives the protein CASSRDSHTGELFF.